Sequencing of this TCR beta chain was carried out in a study of T cell responses to AZD1222 COVID-19 vaccine. The study's findings and limits: Reportedly, close to half of spike-specific TCRs are directed against unmutated variant regions. Vaccine-associated CD4 TCRs spanned spike, dominant at 160-218 and 743-854.

Germline-derived CDR1 and CDR2 are KGHDR and SFDVKD. With 1 base removed from V and 2 bases from J, the gap between germline ends came to 13 bases. This CDR3 is 16 amino acids long. In regard to this clone: Its specificity is not known.

Some clones are missing from TCRdb's copy, which holds only in-frame ones; the method was immunoSEQ multiplex PCR. The data hold about 82,000 clones, with 80% to 90% observed a single time. The sequence was collected from an adult who received the AZD1222 COVID-19 vaccine. The sequencing used peripheral blood, collected 28 days after the second AZD1222 dose. V gene TRBV24-1 combines with J gene TRBJ2-5; TRBD2 is a possible D gene (6 bases). This CDR3 is CATSDLGGGKQETQYF. The CDR3 coding sequence is TGTGCCACCAGTGATTTAGGCGGAGGGAAACAAGAGACCCAGTACTTC.